This T cell receptor (beta chain) was retrieved from a study of OX40 agonist ivuxolimab in advanced cancers. Study information: Two cutaneous melanoma patients and one hepatocellular carcinoma patient, three in all, had partial responses.

The CDR3 spans 13 residues. The V gene's germline CDR1 is LNHDA and CDR2 SQIVND (reference sequence). Trimming cost V 5 bases and J 8 bases, with 15 bases left between them. Clones were read by immunoSEQ multiplex PCR, and TCRdb kept only the in-frame ones, dropping some. The sample lists more than 9,000 clones; around 80% were seen once. The source was CD4+ or CD8+ T cells sorted from blood, collected in a trial of the OX40 agonist ivuxolimab. The chain links TRBV19 to TRBJ1-1; D might be TRBD1 (5 bases). This TCR derives from an adult with an advanced solid tumor such as melanoma, head and neck, liver or kidney cancer. In nucleotides, the CDR3 is TGTGCCAGTAGTTTCGGACGGGACTTGGAAGCTTTCTTT. Its protein is CASSFGRDLEAFF.